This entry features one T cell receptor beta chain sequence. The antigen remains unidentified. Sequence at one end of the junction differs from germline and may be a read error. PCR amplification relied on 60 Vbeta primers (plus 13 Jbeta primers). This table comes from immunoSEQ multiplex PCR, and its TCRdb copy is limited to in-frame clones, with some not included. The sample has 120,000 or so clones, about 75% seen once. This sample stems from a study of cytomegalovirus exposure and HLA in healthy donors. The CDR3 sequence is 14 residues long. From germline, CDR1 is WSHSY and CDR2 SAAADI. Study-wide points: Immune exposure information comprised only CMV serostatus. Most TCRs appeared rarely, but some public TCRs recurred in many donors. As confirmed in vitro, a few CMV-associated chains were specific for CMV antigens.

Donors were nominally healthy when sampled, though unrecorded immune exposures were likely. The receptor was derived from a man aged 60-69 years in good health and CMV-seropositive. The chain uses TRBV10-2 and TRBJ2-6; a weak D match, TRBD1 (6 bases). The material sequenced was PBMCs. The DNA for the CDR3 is TGCGCCAGCAATGTGGGGGCTGGGGCCAACGGCCTGACTTTC. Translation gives CASNVGAGANGLTF.